This TCR beta chain was sequenced in a study of T cells after yellow fever vaccination. Findings of the study overall: The study found a weaker secondary response that peaked faster, day 5 versus 15. A large majority of primary-vaccination clones showed up again after the booster (around 95% CD4, about 87% CD8).

About this clonotype: Its cognate antigen is unknown.

Germline V CDR1 and CDR2: SGHRS, YFSETQ. CDR3 length: 13 amino acids. V dropped 2 bases and J dropped 5 bases, with 9 bases sitting between them. Template switching by 5'RACE produced TCR cDNA, adding a universal primer site and UMIs. One entry per CDR3 protein results from TCRdb running MiXCR on the 5' RACE reads. In the table there are hundreds of thousands of distinct CDR3 sequences, around 12% of which are singletons. The rearrangement joins TRBV5-1 to TRBJ2-3; unclear D gene. The clonotype comes from a man younger than 35 who received the YFV17D yellow fever vaccine. The sample in question was CD4+ T cells sorted from PBMCs, obtained 15 days after the yellow fever booster vaccination. CDR3 nucleotide sequence: TGCGCCAGCAGCTTTGGGGTGGGAGATACGCAGTATTTT. Amino acid sequence: CASSFGVGDTQYF.